This T cell receptor beta chain was captured by sequencing in a study of T cell responses to AZD1222 COVID-19 vaccine. Study-wide results and limits: It should be noted that donors were predominantly white British and more often female, and clonal diversity was possibly underestimated. At baseline, seropositivity was found in only 5 to 7 AZD1222 recipients. The study reported that nearly half of spike-specific TCRs target unmutated variant regions.

About this clone itself: Its target is not known.

V dropped 6 bases and J dropped 11; count of bases not matched to a gene: 10. Germline CDR1 is SGHAT and CDR2 is FQNNGV. The CDR3 spans 15 residues. The repertoire was sequenced with immunoSEQ multiplex PCR; TCRdb's copy has only in-frame clones and lacks some. The sample carries around 140,000 clones, roughly 93% recorded once. Second-dose timings of about 4 or about 12 weeks were pooled. The specimen was peripheral blood, collected 28 days after the second AZD1222 dose. This TCR derives from an adult who received the AZD1222 COVID-19 vaccine. The J gene is TRBJ1-6, the V gene TRBV11-2, with 10 bases lining up with TRBD1. In nucleotides, the CDR3 is TGTGCCAGCAGGGTAGGGACAGGGGCTGGTACACCCCTCCACTTT. Translated: CASRVGTGAGTPLHF.